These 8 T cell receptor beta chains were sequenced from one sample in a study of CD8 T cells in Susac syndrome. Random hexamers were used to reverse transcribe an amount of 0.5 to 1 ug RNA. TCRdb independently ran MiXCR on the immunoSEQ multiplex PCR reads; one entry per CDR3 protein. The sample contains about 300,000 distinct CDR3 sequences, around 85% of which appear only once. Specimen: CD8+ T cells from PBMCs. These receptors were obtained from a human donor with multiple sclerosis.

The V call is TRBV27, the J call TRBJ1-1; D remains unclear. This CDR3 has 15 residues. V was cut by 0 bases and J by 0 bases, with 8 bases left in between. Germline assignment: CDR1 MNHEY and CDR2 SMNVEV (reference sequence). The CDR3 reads CASSLSQTMNTEAFF. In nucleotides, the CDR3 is TGTGCCAGCAGTTTATCGCAGACTATGAACACTGAAGCTTTCTTT.

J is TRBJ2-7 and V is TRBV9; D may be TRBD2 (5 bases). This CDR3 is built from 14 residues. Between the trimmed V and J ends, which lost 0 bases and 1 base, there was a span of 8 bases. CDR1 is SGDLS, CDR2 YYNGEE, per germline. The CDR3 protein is CASSVDGVSYEQYF. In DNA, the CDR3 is TGTGCCAGCAGCGTAGACGGGGTATCCTACGAGCAGTACTTC.

This CDR3 is CASTLGNRAGRETQYF. The CDR3 region has the DNA TGTGCCAGCACCCTAGGGAACAGGGCGGGAAGAGAGACCCAGTACTTC. The chain links TRBV28 to TRBJ2-5; tentatively, D is TRBD1 or TRBD2 (6 bases each). CDR1 and CDR2 (germline): MDHEN, SYDVKM. The CDR3 is 16 residues long. V lost 7 bases and J 4 bases, leaving 22 bases between the germline ends. The whole variable domain, filled in from reference TRBV28 and TRBJ2-5, reads DVKVTQSSRYLVKRTGEKVFLECVQDMDHENMFWYRQDPGLGLRLIYFSYDVKMKEKGDIPEGYSVSREKKERFSLILESASTNQTSMYLCASTLGNRAGRETQYFGPGTRLLVL.

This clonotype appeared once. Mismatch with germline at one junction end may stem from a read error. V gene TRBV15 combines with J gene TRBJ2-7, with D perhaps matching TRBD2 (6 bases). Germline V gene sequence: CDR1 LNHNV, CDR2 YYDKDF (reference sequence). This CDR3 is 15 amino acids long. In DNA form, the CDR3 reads TGTGCCACCAGCGGATTACCGGGACTGAGCTACGAGCGGTACTTC. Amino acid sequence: CATSGLPGLSYERYF.

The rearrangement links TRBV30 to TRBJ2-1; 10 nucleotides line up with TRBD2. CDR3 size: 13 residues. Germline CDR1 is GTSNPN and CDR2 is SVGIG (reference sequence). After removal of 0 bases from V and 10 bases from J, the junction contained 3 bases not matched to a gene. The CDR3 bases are TGTGCCTGGAGTGTACTAGCGGGGCAGGAGCAGTTCTTC. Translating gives CAWSVLAGQEQFF.

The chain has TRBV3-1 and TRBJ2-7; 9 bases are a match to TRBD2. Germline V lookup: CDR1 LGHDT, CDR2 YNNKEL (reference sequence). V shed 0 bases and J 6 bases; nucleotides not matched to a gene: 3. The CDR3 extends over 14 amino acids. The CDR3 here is CASSQESGRREQYF. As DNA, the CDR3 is TGTGCCAGCAGCCAAGAGAGCGGGAGGCGCGAGCAGTACTTC.

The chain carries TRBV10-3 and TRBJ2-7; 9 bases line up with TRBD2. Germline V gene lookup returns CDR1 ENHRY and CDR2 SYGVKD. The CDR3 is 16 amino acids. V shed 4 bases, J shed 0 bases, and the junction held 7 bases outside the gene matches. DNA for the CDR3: TGTGCCATCAGTGGACTAGCGGAGGAATCCTCCTACGAGCAGTACTTC. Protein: CAISGLAEESSYEQYF.

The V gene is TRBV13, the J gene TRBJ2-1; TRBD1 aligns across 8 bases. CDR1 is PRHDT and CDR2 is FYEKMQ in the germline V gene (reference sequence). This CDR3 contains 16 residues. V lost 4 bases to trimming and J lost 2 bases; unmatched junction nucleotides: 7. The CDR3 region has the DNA TGTGCCAGCAGCTCCGGAACAGGGGGTCCCTACAATGAGCAGTTCTTC. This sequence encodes CASSSGTGGPYNEQFF.